Below are 23 T cell receptor beta chains sequenced from a single sample in a study of blood T cell repertoires in COVID-19. The assay was immunoSEQ multiplex PCR, and TCRdb's table has in-frame clones only and misses some. Altogether approximately 300,000 clones are present, about 89% being singletons, with the ten largest covering approximately 2.4%. What was sequenced was PBMCs or T cells enriched from blood (not recorded which). Receptor source: a woman aged 18-29 years who had recovered from COVID-19.

This clone appeared a single time. This rearrangement joins TRBV4-2 to TRBJ2-7, with TRBD2 as a possible D gene (6 bases). This CDR3 is built from 15 residues. Deletions cut 4 bases from V and 5 bases from J, with 18 bases between. Germline CDR1 is LGHNA and CDR2 is YNFKEQ. The CDR3 region has the DNA TGTGCCAGCAGCCGCCGTACTAGCAAAGCCGACGAGCAGTACTTC. It translates to CASSRRTSKADEQYF.

The rearrangement links TRBV7-9 to TRBJ1-3; D not resolved. Trimming took 3 bases from V and 4 from J, leaving 4 bases between them. The germline V gene has CDR1 SEHNR and CDR2 FQNEAQ (reference sequence). The CDR3 has 12 residues. The CDR3 nucleotides read TGTGCCAGCAGCTTTGAGGGAAACACCATATATTTT. This codes for CASSFEGNTIYF.

The rearrangement joins TRBV7-9 to TRBJ1-4, with 10 bases identical to TRBD1. The CDR3 consists of 13 residues. The germline V gene encodes CDR1 SEHNR and CDR2 FQNEAQ (reference sequence). V dropped 5 bases and J dropped 11; count of bases not matched to a gene: 5. CDR3 protein: CASSRQGAGKLFF. The CDR3 DNA reads as TGTGCCAGCAGCAGACAGGGGGCAGGGAAACTGTTTTTT.

The chain carries TRBV6-1 and TRBJ2-7; D possibly corresponds to TRBD2 (6 bases). With 2 bases removed from V and 2 bases from J, the gap between germline ends came to 10 bases. The CDR3 spans 14 residues. From germline, CDR1 is MNHNS and CDR2 SASEGT. The CDR3 protein is CASSEPGLTYEQYF. Written as DNA, the CDR3 is TGTGCCAGCAGTGAACCGGGACTCACCTACGAGCAGTACTTC.

The chain carries TRBV3-1 (or the pseudogene TRBV3-2) and TRBJ1-6; 7 bases align to TRBD1. The CDR3 runs to 15 residues. Per the germline V gene, CDR1 is LGHDT and CDR2 is YNNKEL (reference sequence). V was pared by 5 bases and J by 7 bases, with 8 bases of the junction left unmatched. The CDR3 DNA reads TGTGCCAGCAGCTCCGACAGGGTCCAGAATTCACCCCTCCACTTT. It is translated as CASSSDRVQNSPLHF.

The J gene is TRBJ2-7, the V gene TRBV6-1, with TRBD1 identical over 8 bases. V was clipped by 2 bases and J by 2 bases; unmatched bases: 2. CDR1 is MNHNS and CDR2 is SASEGT in the germline V gene. CDR3 length equals 14 residues. CDR3 sequence: CASSEQGQAYEQYF. CDR3 sequence (DNA): TGTGCCAGCAGTGAACAGGGACAGGCCTACGAGCAGTACTTC.

The rearrangement joins TRBV12-5 to TRBJ1-5; D not certain. Germline CDR1 is LGHNT and CDR2 is FRNRAP. This CDR3 region has 14 residues. V was clipped by 6 bases and J by 3 bases, with 12 bases between them. The CDR3 nucleotides are TGTGCTAGTGGCCTAGGAGGCACCAATCAGCCCCAGCATTTT. The encoded protein is CASGLGGTNQPQHF.

CDR3 sequence reads: CASSQTVNTEAFF. The CDR3 nucleotides are TGTGCCAGCAGCCAAACAGTGAACACTGAAGCTTTCTTT. The chain recombines TRBV3-1 (or the pseudogene TRBV3-2) with TRBJ1-1; D is uncertain. CDR1 is LGHDT, CDR2 YNNKEL, per germline (reference sequence). The length of the CDR3 is 13 residues. The V end was cut by 2 bases, the J end by 0 bases, with 4 bases between.

The rearrangement links TRBV7-9 to TRBJ2-7, with 11 nucleotides matching TRBD1. Trimming cost V 2 bases and J 7 bases; bases outside gene matches: 10. This CDR3 has 16 residues. Germline lookup yields CDR1 SEHNR and CDR2 FQNEAQ (reference sequence). CDR3 nucleotide sequence: TGTGCCAGCAGCTTATCTGGGGACAGGGGGATTTGGGAGCAGTACTTC. Translation: CASSLSGDRGIWEQYF.

This sequence joins TRBV7-9 and TRBJ1-3; D is possibly TRBD1 (6 bases). Germline CDR1 and CDR2: SEHNR and FQNEAQ (reference sequence). V was trimmed by 5 bases and J by 4 bases, leaving 21 bases between them. The CDR3 runs 17 residues. In DNA, the CDR3 is TGTGCCAGCAGCCCGAGCCGGGTAGACAGGAAGGGAAACACCATATATTTT. Its translation: CASSPSRVDRKGNTIYF.

The chain recombines TRBV5-6 with TRBJ1-6; D unclear. The CDR3 has 14 residues. V shed 0 bases and J shed 5 bases, with 6 bases lying between them. Looked up from germline, CDR1 is SGHDT and CDR2 is YYEEEE. The DNA of the CDR3 is TGTGCCAGCAGCTTGGTGCCGGATAATTCACCCCTCCACTTT. This codes for CASSLVPDNSPLHF.

This clone was seen a few times. In the same sample, other DNA sequences code for this CDR3. This chain connects TRBV20-1 to TRBJ2-7; D not resolved. In germline, CDR1 is DFQATT, CDR2 SNEGSKA (reference sequence). The CDR3 totals 11 residues. The V end lost 3 bases, the J end lost 1 base, and 4 bases lay between the germline ends. CDR3 sequence: CSARSSYEQYF. The CDR3 nucleotides read TGCAGTGCTAGGTCTTCCTACGAGCAGTACTTC.

The chain links TRBV6-5 to TRBJ2-1, with TRBD1 matching 7 bases. The V segment lost 6 bases and the J segment 10 bases; nucleotides outside the gene matches: 15. This CDR3 is 15 amino acids long. Germline CDR1 reads MNHEY; CDR2 reads SVGAGI. CDR3 bases: TGTGCCAGCAGGTCTAGACAGGGTGACCCCTACGAGCAGTTCTTC. Translating it yields CASRSRQGDPYEQFF.

The rearrangement uses TRBV19 and TRBJ2-1, with TRBD1 identical over 8 bases. The ends lost 8 bases at V and 2 bases at J; junction bases unmatched: 14. The CDR3 has 17 amino acids. CDR1 and CDR2 from the germline V gene are LNHDA and SQIVND (reference sequence). CDR3 DNA sequence: TGTGCCAGTGCTAATGACTGGACAGGGATCCCCTACAATGAGCAGTTCTTC. Translating it yields CASANDWTGIPYNEQFF.

The genes are TRBV2 and TRBJ1-2, with 8 bases aligning to TRBD1. The V gene end was trimmed by 9 bases and the J gene end by 6 bases; junction bases not matched to a gene: 9. Germline CDR1 is SNHLY and CDR2 is FYNNEI. This CDR3 has 13 residues. The chain's CDR3 is CASVLWTGNGYTF. CDR3 nucleotide sequence: TGTGCCAGTGTCTTGTGGACAGGGAATGGCTACACCTTC. Variable domain in full (rest from reference TRBV2 and TRBJ1-2): EPEVTQTPSHQVTQMGQEVILRCVPISNHLYFYWYRQILGQKVEFLVSFYNNEISEKSEIFDDQFSVERPDGSNFTLKIRSTKLEDSAMYFCASVLWTGNGYTFGSGTRLTVV.

CDR3 sequence: CASSLLGLADHNEQFF. DNA of the CDR3: TGTGCCAGCAGCCTCCTGGGACTAGCGGACCACAATGAGCAGTTCTTC. The V and J genes are TRBV7-6 and TRBJ2-1; 11 bases line up with TRBD2. From germline, CDR1 is SGHVS and CDR2 FNYEAQ. CDR3 length equals 16 residues. V trimming: 5 bases; J trimming: 5 bases; junction bases outside the gene matches: 8.

This clone showed up just once. The chain links TRBV7-2 to TRBJ1-5; no clear D. CDR1 is SGHTA and CDR2 is FQGNSA in the germline V gene. The CDR3 has 14 amino acids. Trimming took 3 bases from V and 4 from J, leaving 10 bases between them. The CDR3 bases are TGTGCCAGCAGCTTGACGGGAAATAATCAGCCCCAGCATTTT. Protein sequence: CASSLTGNNQPQHF.

The genes are TRBV2 and TRBJ2-7, with D maybe TRBD2 (6 bases). Trimming shortened V by 10 bases and J by 4 bases, and 23 bases separated the two germline ends. The V gene's germline CDR1 is SNHLY and CDR2 FYNNEI. This CDR3 contains 15 residues. Written as DNA, the CDR3 is TGTGCCACCGCCTCGATCCACGCGGGGAATTACGAGCAGTACTTC. It translates to CATASIHAGNYEQYF.

This clone was recorded only once. The chain uses TRBV19 and TRBJ1-2; 8 positions match TRBD1. The CDR3 length is 15 residues. V shed 5 bases and J 9 bases; nucleotides not matched to a gene: 14. CDR1 and CDR2 from the germline V gene are LNHDA and SQIVND (reference sequence). The CDR3: CASSPPGQAMGRYTF. CDR3 bases: TGTGCCAGTAGTCCACCGGGACAGGCTATGGGTCGCTACACCTTC.

J is TRBJ1-1 and V is TRBV7-6, with D perhaps TRBD1 (5 bases). CDR3 length: 15 residues. CDR1 is SGHVS and CDR2 is FNYEAQ in the germline V gene. V was clipped by 2 bases and J by 1 base, with 11 bases between them. CDR3 sequence: CASSLYGGRNTEAFF. Written as DNA, the CDR3 is TGTGCCAGCAGCTTATACGGGGGTAGGAACACTGAAGCTTTCTTT.

The V and J genes are TRBV7-2 and TRBJ2-7, with D unclear. The ends were cut back, 5 bases at V and 3 bases at J, with 5 bases in the middle. CDR1 and CDR2 from the germline V gene are SGHTA and FQGNSA. The CDR3 runs 11 residues. CDR3 protein: CASSLSYEQYF. In DNA, the CDR3 is TGTGCCAGCAGCCTAAGCTACGAGCAGTACTTC.

The rearrangement uses TRBV5-1 and TRBJ2-2, with D perhaps TRBD2 (7 bases). V was shortened by 2 bases and J by 5 bases, with 13 bases between the two germline ends. Germline assignment: CDR1 SGHRS and CDR2 YFSETQ. The CDR3 runs 15 residues. CDR3 nucleotides: TGCGCCAGCAGCTTAGGGGGGGCTAAGACCGGGGAGCTGTTTTTT. It is translated as CASSLGGAKTGELFF.

The chain carries TRBV18 and TRBJ2-7; no firm D call. Trimming cost V 5 bases and J 0 bases, with 11 bases left between them. The CDR3 spans 14 residues. Germline V gene lookup returns CDR1 KGHSH and CDR2 LQKENI. The CDR3 DNA reads TGTGCCAGCTCAGCAACAGAAATCTCCTACGAGCAGTACTTC. It codes for CASSATEISYEQYF.